This T cell receptor (beta chain) was obtained from a study of blood T cell repertoires in COVID-19. In germline, CDR1 is ENHRY, CDR2 SYGVKD. The CDR3 extends over 16 amino acids. After removal of 2 bases from V and 3 bases from J, the junction contained 4 bases not matched to a gene. Clones were sequenced by immunoSEQ multiplex PCR, and TCRdb holds only the in-frame ones, with some missing. In the table there are over 400,000 clones, roughly nine tenths of which are singletons. Sequenced input: PBMCs or T cells enriched from blood (not recorded which). The rearrangement joins TRBV10-3 to TRBJ1-1, with 12 nucleotides matching TRBD1. This TCR derives from a woman aged 60 to 75 who had recovered from COVID-19. The CDR3 reads CAISEGTGGGDTEAFF. Written as DNA, the CDR3 is TGTGCCATCAGTGAGGGGACAGGGGGCGGGGACACTGAAGCTTTCTTT.